This entry describes one TCR beta chain. Authors' methods: Amplification from reference gene primers served as the basis for estimated nucleated cell counts. Some clones are missing from TCRdb's copy, which holds only in-frame ones; the method was immunoSEQ multiplex PCR. The V and J calls and the clone size are those of that table, but D and trimming were determined from the DNA. The sample lists under 300,000 clones, 91% seen once, with approximately 1.3% in the top ten. The data are from a study of blood T cell repertoires in COVID-19. In the study overall: Acute-phase and convalescent COVID-19 samples originated in the United States, Italy and Spain. T cells, B-cell-depleted T cells, or PBMCs supplied cDNA or gDNA.

Ages ranged from about 18 to 89 years, with residence in 24 US areas. The clonotype comes from a human donor in a cohort exposed to, infected with or recovered from COVID-19 (not recorded which). The donor label of this sample is uncertain. Sample: PBMCs or T cells enriched from blood (not recorded which).

CDR3 sequence (DNA): TGCGCCAGCAGCCAAGGTTACCCAGGTAGCAATCAGCCCCAGCATTTT. Translated: CASSQGYPGSNQPQHF. The rearrangement links TRBV4-1 to TRBJ1-5; D not certain. This CDR3 is built from 16 residues. V lost 1 base to trimming and J lost 0 bases, with 10 bases between them. Germline loops: CDR1 MGHRA, CDR2 YSYEKL.